One sample yielded the 27 T cell receptor beta chains listed below, sequenced in a study of HIV-infected patients and healthy controls. Alpha and beta constant-region primers primed reverse transcription of 500 to 550 ng RNA. Using multiplexing indices, alpha and beta chain libraries were generated apart by chain-specific third strand synthesis. Each CDR3 protein is one row after TCRdb ran MiXCR on the 5' RACE reads. The table has fewer than 9,500 distinct CDR3 sequences, roughly 10% seen once. The repertoire came from unfractionated whole blood and reflected all unsorted peripheral T cells. The source material was blood, sampled before antiretroviral therapy. The receptors were sampled from an adult with HIV infection.

This clonotype was observed at least ten times. This chain uses TRBV19 with TRBJ2-5; D call uncertain. The CDR3 covers 13 residues. Germline V lookup: CDR1 LNHDA, CDR2 SQIVND (reference sequence). Trimming stripped 1 base from V and 2 bases from J, with 5 bases between. The CDR3 reads CASSIALQETQYF. CDR3 nucleotides: TGTGCCAGTAGTATAGCCTTGCAAGAGACCCAGTACTTC.

There are a few counts of this clonotype. This chain uses TRBV11-2 with TRBJ2-3, with D unclear. The germline V and J ends were trimmed by 0 bases and 0 bases, with 4 bases remaining between them. The CDR3 extends over 14 amino acids. Germline CDR1 reads SGHAT; CDR2 reads FQNNGV. For the CDR3, the DNA is TGTGCCAGCAGCTTAGACCCTAGCACAGATACGCAGTATTTT. Translated, it gives CASSLDPSTDTQYF.

The chain combines TRBV30 with TRBJ1-2, with D possibly being TRBD1 (6 bases). CDR3 size: 12 residues. The germline CDR1 and CDR2 sequences are GTSNPN and SVGIG (reference sequence). Deletions cut 3 bases from V and 6 bases from J, with 11 bases between. CDR3 in DNA: TGTGCCTGGAGGCCCGGGGGCGATGGCTACACCTTC. Residues: CAWRPGGDGYTF.

This clonotype was observed at least ten times. This sequence joins TRBV10-3 and TRBJ2-1; 11 bases match TRBD2. Germline V lookup: CDR1 ENHRY, CDR2 SYGVKD. J was trimmed by 4 bases and V by 4 bases; bases with no gene match: 0. There are 14 residues in the CDR3. CDR3 nucleotide sequence: TGTGCCATCAGTGTAGCGGGAGGGTACAATGAGCAGTTCTTC. Translation: CAISVAGGYNEQFF.

This clonotype is deemed medium-sized. The chain joins TRBV28 to TRBJ1-1, with no clear D. The V end was cut by 1 base, the J end by 4 bases, with 19 bases between. This CDR3 is built from 17 residues. Germline V gives CDR1 MDHEN, CDR2 SYDVKM. CDR3 in amino acids: CASSLFGVRAGSTEAFF. The CDR3 DNA reads as TGTGCCAGCAGTTTATTCGGGGTAAGGGCGGGGAGCACTGAAGCTTTCTTT.

In this sample, this clonotype is medium-sized. The rearrangement links TRBV27 to TRBJ2-3; 10 bases align to TRBD2. After removal of 7 bases from V and 2 bases from J, the junction contained 9 bases not matched to a gene. This CDR3 is 16 amino acids long. Germline V gene sequence: CDR1 MNHEY, CDR2 SMNVEV (reference sequence). The CDR3 sequence: CASTSLLAGTTDTQYF. The CDR3 region has the DNA TGTGCCAGCACCTCTCTACTAGCGGGGACCACAGATACGCAGTATTTT.

The genes are TRBV13 and TRBJ2-7; TRBD2 aligns across 9 bases. The CDR3 length is 16 residues. Looked up from germline, CDR1 is PRHDT and CDR2 is FYEKMQ (reference sequence). Germline trimming cut 2 bases from V and 5 bases from J; bases unmatched to any gene: 10. The CDR3 sequence: CASSLRSSGSIDEQYF. CDR3 bases: TGTGCCAGCAGCTTAAGGAGTAGCGGGAGCATAGACGAGCAGTACTTC.

This clonotype was counted at least ten times. In DNA form, the CDR3 reads TGTGCCAGCAGCAAAGGGCAGCGGGGGGGATCAGATACGCAGTATTTT. Its translation is CASSKGQRGGSDTQYF. V gene TRBV21-1 combines with J gene TRBJ2-3; the table assigns TRBD2, which was not confirmed against the DNA. TRBV21-1 is a known pseudogene. The CDR3 loop spans 16 amino acids.

The genes are TRBV6-5 and TRBJ1-5, with 7 bases fitting TRBD1. J lost 4 bases, V lost 5 bases, and 8 bases had no gene match. There are 15 residues in the CDR3. CDR1 MNHEY and CDR2 SVGAGI come from the germline V gene. In DNA, the CDR3 is TGTGCCAGCAGTACCAGACAGGGCGGGAATCAGCCCCAGCATTTT. Translation gives CASSTRQGGNQPQHF.

This clonotype qualifies as medium-sized (0.01 to 0.1%). This chain connects TRBV28 to TRBJ1-1; TRBD1 might be the D (5 bases). This CDR3 region has 15 residues. V lost 5 bases, J lost 6 bases, and 19 bases lay in between. Per the germline V gene, CDR1 is MDHEN and CDR2 is SYDVKM. The CDR3 DNA sequence: TGTGCCAGCAGTATCACAGGCCGGGACGCCCCTGAAGCTTTCTTT. Translated, it gives CASSITGRDAPEAFF.

This clonotype was seen only a few times. J is TRBJ2-1 and V is TRBV19; D may be TRBD2 (5 bases). Trimming took off 9 bases at V and 2 bases at J, with 17 bases between the two ends. Germline CDR1 is LNHDA and CDR2 is SQIVND (reference sequence). This CDR3 has 15 residues. CDR3 nucleotide sequence: TGTGCCAGCGCCGCGGGCTGGAAACCCTACAATGAGCAGTTCTTC. Translating gives CASAAGWKPYNEQFF.

As for this clonotype: A clone one base away is much larger, so this may be a read error. The chain carries TRBV7-2 and TRBJ2-7; D unclear. Germline values: CDR1 SGHTA, CDR2 FQGNSA. CDR3 length equals 11 residues. Trimming took 5 bases from V and 7 from J, leaving 9 bases between them. CDR3 loop: CASSNQQEQYF. The CDR3 DNA sequence: TGTGCCAGCAGCAACCAGCAGGAGCAGTACTTC.

This clonotype turned up a few times. The V and J genes are TRBV6-4 and TRBJ2-3; no reliable D call. Germline V gene lookup returns CDR1 MRHNA and CDR2 SNTAGT. The CDR3 is 14 residues long. Trimming removed 0 bases from V and 0 bases from J, with 4 bases in between. CDR3: CASSDSDSTDTQYF. The CDR3 nucleotides read TGTGCCAGCAGTGACTCGGACAGCACAGATACGCAGTATTTT.

This clonotype was seen repeatedly, ten times or more. This chain uses TRBV7-6 with TRBJ2-1; D possibly matches TRBD1 or TRBD2 (5 bases each). This CDR3 spans 15 amino acids. Between the trimmed V and J ends, which lost 5 bases and 5 bases, there was a span of 16 bases. Germline values: CDR1 SGHVS, CDR2 FNYEAQ. The CDR3: CASSPGPERHNEQFF. The CDR3 DNA reads TGTGCCAGCAGCCCGGGACCCGAACGGCACAATGAGCAGTTCTTC.

This clonotype has a count of ten or more. This chain connects TRBV11-2 to TRBJ2-2; the D is unclear. CDR1 and CDR2 (germline): SGHAT, FQNNGV. The CDR3 sequence is 14 residues long. The V and J ends lost 1 base and 7 bases respectively, with 10 bases between them. The CDR3 is CASSLAFSDGELFF. The CDR3 DNA reads TGTGCCAGCAGCTTAGCCTTCTCTGACGGGGAGCTGTTTTTT.

This clonotype was recorded at least ten times. The chain couples TRBV25-1 to TRBJ1-1; D is perhaps TRBD1 (5 bases). This CDR3 contains 14 residues. CDR1 and CDR2 from the germline V gene are MGHDK and SYGVNS. The V gene lost 2 bases and the J gene lost 5 bases, with 12 bases spanning the gap. CDR3 amino acids: CASSEGGEGTEAFF. CDR3 DNA sequence: TGTGCCAGCAGTGAAGGAGGGGAAGGGACTGAAGCTTTCTTT.

This clonotype has ten or more counts. J is TRBJ2-1 and V is TRBV3-1, with 12 bases aligning to TRBD2. The CDR3 contains 16 residues. Trimming cost V 4 bases and J 5 bases; bases outside gene matches: 6. CDR1 LGHDT and CDR2 YNNKEL come from the germline V gene (reference sequence). For the CDR3, the DNA is TGTGCCAGCAGCCCGAGGACTAGCGGGACTCACAATGAGCAGTTCTTC. Translation gives CASSPRTSGTHNEQFF.

The sample holds many counts of this clonotype. The chain employs TRBV11-1 and TRBJ2-1; the match to TRBD1 covers 7 bases. Germline CDR1 and CDR2: SGHAT and FQDESV (reference sequence). CDR3 length: 15 residues. V was clipped by 5 bases and J by 0 bases; unmatched bases: 4. CDR3 nucleotides: TGTGCCAGCAGCCCGTGGGACAGCTCCTACAATGAGCAGTTCTTC. This sequence encodes CASSPWDSSYNEQFF.

Ten or more counts support this clonotype. The chain is built from TRBV9 and TRBJ2-6; TRBD2 matches 8 bases. Unmatched junction bases numbered 5, after V lost 0 bases and J lost 0 bases. Germline V gene sequence: CDR1 SGDLS, CDR2 YYNGEE. The CDR3 runs to 18 residues. The CDR3 reads CASSVGQRGSSGANVLTF. For the CDR3, the DNA is TGTGCCAGCAGCGTAGGGCAGCGGGGGAGCTCTGGGGCCAACGTCCTGACTTTC.

This chain connects TRBV18 to TRBJ2-3; 15 bases fit TRBD2. CDR1 and CDR2 from the germline V gene are KGHSH and LQKENI. The CDR3 has 17 amino acids. V was pared by 6 bases and J by 4 bases, with 8 bases of the junction left unmatched. CDR3 protein: CASSRTSGRATSDTQYF. In nucleotides, the CDR3 is TGTGCCAGCTCCAGGACTAGCGGGAGGGCCACGTCAGATACGCAGTATTTT.

This clonotype came up many times. The CDR3 reads CAISLLGPTGELFF. Here the CDR3 DNA reads TGTGCCATCAGTCTACTGGGACCCACCGGGGAGCTGTTTTTT. V gene TRBV10-3 combines with J gene TRBJ2-2; D is perhaps TRBD1 or TRBD2 (5 bases each). CDR1 and CDR2 (germline): ENHRY, SYGVKD. Trimming took 5 bases from V and 4 from J, leaving 11 bases between them. The CDR3 covers 14 residues.

This clonotype has ten or more counts. This sequence joins TRBV29-1 and TRBJ2-3; D not resolved. CDR1 and CDR2 (germline): SQVTM, ANQGSEA. Trimming removed 5 bases from V and 0 bases from J, with 12 bases in between. CDR3 size: 14 residues. The CDR3 region is CSVNPVLSTDTQYF. CDR3 nucleotide sequence: TGCAGCGTTAACCCCGTGTTAAGCACAGATACGCAGTATTTT.

This clonotype is labeled as medium-sized. The V call is TRBV5-1, the J call TRBJ1-2; TRBD1 matches 10 bases. The CDR3 has 14 residues. In germline, CDR1 is SGHRS, CDR2 YFSETQ. V gave up 4 bases and J gave up 4 bases; unmatched junction bases: 4. The CDR3 DNA sequence: TGCGCCAGCAGCCCGGACAGGGGGGCCTATGGCTACACCTTC. This encodes CASSPDRGAYGYTF.

This clonotype was picked up a small number of times. The V call is TRBV4-1, the J call TRBJ2-1; the D gene is possibly TRBD1 (5 bases). V lost 3 bases to trimming and J lost 1 base, with 25 bases between them. Germline V lookup: CDR1 MGHRA, CDR2 YSYEKL. This CDR3 spans 20 amino acids. The CDR3 reads CASSHALGSLNQGSYNEQFF. DNA of the CDR3: TGCGCCAGCAGCCACGCCCTAGGGTCCCTTAACCAGGGATCCTACAATGAGCAGTTCTTC.

This clonotype was observed a handful of times. The chain uses TRBV7-9 and TRBJ1-1, with 7 nucleotides matching TRBD1. V lost 5 bases to trimming and J lost 4 bases; unmatched junction nucleotides: 7. The length of the CDR3 is 14 residues. Germline-derived CDR1 and CDR2 are SEHNR and FQNEAQ (reference sequence). The CDR3: CASSVNTGVTEAFF. The CDR3 region has the DNA TGTGCCAGCAGCGTCAATACAGGGGTCACTGAAGCTTTCTTT.

By share of the sample, this clonotype is medium-sized. The chain recombines TRBV10-3 with TRBJ2-7; 9 bases are a match to TRBD1. Unmatched junction bases numbered 13, after V lost 5 bases and J lost 5 bases. Germline V gene sequence: CDR1 ENHRY, CDR2 SYGVKD. CDR3 length: 16 amino acids. As DNA, the CDR3 is TGTGCCATCAGTCCAGCCTCCGGGACAGGGAGCGACGAGCAGTACTTC. Translated, it gives CAISPASGTGSDEQYF.

This clonotype was seen a single time. This sequence joins TRBV5-5 and TRBJ2-1; 9 bases are shared with TRBD1. The V gene's germline CDR1 is SGHKS and CDR2 YYEKEE (reference sequence). The length of the CDR3 is 15 residues. V was pared by 5 bases and J by 7 bases, with 10 bases of the junction left unmatched. The CDR3 DNA sequence: TGTGCCAGCAGTCTTGGTGGGACAGGGAGGAATGAGCAGTTCTTC. This gives the protein CASSLGGTGRNEQFF.